This T cell receptor (beta chain) was recovered during a study of blood T cells in healthy people across ages. Study findings and constraints: TCR beta diversity, measured per million T cells, fell in a roughly linear way with age. Shifts in expanded clonotypes may have been confounded by donor CMV status, which was unknown. A strong correlation between TCR beta diversity and naive T cell percentage was seen.

Trimming took 5 bases from V and 11 from J; bases not matched to a gene: 14. CDR1 and CDR2 from the germline V gene are SGHTA and FQGTGA. The CDR3 contains 15 residues. For this clonotype: Its antigen is unidentified.

Using a J-beta primer mix together with a sample-barcoded 5' primer, a second PCR was run for 7 to 11 cycles. TCRdb reanalysed the 5' RACE reads using MiXCR and keeps one entry per CDR3 protein. The repertoire holds approximately 1,700,000 distinct CDR3 sequences, with around 40% as singletons. Per individual sample, total RNA of at least 5.5 micrograms was extracted. Sequencing was performed on blood. The sequence derives from a human donor in good health. The chain uses TRBV7-3 and TRBJ1-1; 10 nucleotides align to TRBD1. The CDR3 is CASSPTGTGDRFAFF. The CDR3 coding sequence is TGTGCCAGCAGCCCCACCGGGACAGGGGATAGGTTTGCTTTCTTT. The full variable domain, rest sourced from reference TRBV7-3 and TRBJ1-1, is GAGVSQTPSNKVTEKGKYVELRCDPISGHTALYWYRQSLGQGPEFLIYFQGTGAADDSGLPNDRFFAVRPEGSVSTLKIQRTERGDSAVYLCASSPTGTGDRFAFFGQGTRLTVV.